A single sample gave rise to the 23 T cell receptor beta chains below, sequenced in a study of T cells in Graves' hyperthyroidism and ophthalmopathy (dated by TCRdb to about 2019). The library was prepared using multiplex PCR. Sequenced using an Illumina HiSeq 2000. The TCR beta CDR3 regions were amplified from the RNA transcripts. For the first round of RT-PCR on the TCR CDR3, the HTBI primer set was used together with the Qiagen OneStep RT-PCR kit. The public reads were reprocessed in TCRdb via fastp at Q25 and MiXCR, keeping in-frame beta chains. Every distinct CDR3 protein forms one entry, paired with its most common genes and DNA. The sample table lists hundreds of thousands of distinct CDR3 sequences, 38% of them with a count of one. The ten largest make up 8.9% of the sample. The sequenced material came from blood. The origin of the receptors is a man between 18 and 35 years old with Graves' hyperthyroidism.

The CDR3 loop reads CASSLVLAQRISYEQYF. The DNA for the CDR3 is TGTGCCAGCAGTTTGGTTCTGGCGCAGAGAATCTCCTACGAGCAGTACTTC. The genes are TRBV6-1 and TRBJ2-7; no firm D call. This CDR3 comprises 17 residues. The germline CDR1 and CDR2 sequences are MNHNS and SASEGT. Trimming stripped 5 bases from V and 0 bases from J, with 20 bases between.

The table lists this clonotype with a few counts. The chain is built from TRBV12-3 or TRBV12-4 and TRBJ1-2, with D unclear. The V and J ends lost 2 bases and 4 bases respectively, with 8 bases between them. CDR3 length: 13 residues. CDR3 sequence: CASSLKQSYGYTF. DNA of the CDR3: TGTGCCAGCAGTTTAAAACAGAGCTATGGCTACACCTTC.

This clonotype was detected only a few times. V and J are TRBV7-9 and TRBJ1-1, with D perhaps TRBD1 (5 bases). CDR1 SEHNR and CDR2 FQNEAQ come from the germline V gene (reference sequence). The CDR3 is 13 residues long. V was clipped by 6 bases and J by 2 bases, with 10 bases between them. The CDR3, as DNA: TGTGCCAGCAGTGGACATGGAAACACTGAAGCTTTCTTT. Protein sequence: CASSGHGNTEAFF. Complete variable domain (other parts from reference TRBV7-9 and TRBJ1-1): DTGVSQNPRHKITKRGQNVTFRCDPISEHNRLYWYRQTLGQGPEFLTYFQNEAQLEKSRLLSDRFSAERPKGSFSTLEIQRTEQGDSAMYLCASSGHGNTEAFFGQGTRLTVV.

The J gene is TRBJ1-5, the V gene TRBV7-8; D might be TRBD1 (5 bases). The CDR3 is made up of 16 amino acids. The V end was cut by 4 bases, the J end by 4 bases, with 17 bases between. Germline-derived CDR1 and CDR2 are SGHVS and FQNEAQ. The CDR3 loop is CASSSRPGRLNQPQHF. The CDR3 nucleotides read TGTGCCAGCAGCTCCCGACCGGGACGGCTTAATCAGCCCCAGCATTTT.

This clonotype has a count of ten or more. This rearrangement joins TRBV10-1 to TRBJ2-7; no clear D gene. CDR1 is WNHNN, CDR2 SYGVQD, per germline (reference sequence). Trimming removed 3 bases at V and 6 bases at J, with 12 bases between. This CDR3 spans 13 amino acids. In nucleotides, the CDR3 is TGCGCCAGCAGTGAAAGTGTATGGGGCGAGCAGTACTTC. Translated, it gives CASSESVWGEQYF.

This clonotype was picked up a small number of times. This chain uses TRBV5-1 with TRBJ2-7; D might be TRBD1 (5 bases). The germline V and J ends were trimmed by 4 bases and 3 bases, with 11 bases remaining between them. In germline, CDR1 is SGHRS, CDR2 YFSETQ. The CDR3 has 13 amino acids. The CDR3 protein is CASSPDSVYEQYF. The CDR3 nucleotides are TGCGCCAGCAGCCCCGACAGCGTCTACGAGCAGTACTTC.

As DNA, the CDR3 is TGTGCCAGCAGCTTGGGTGACGGGACAGGTGAAAAACTGTTTTTT. Its translation is CASSLGDGTGEKLFF. J is TRBJ1-4 and V is TRBV7-2, with TRBD1 identical over 8 bases. The V segment lost 3 bases and the J segment 7 bases; nucleotides outside the gene matches: 7. The CDR3 runs to 15 residues. The germline V gene encodes CDR1 SGHTA and CDR2 FQGNSA.

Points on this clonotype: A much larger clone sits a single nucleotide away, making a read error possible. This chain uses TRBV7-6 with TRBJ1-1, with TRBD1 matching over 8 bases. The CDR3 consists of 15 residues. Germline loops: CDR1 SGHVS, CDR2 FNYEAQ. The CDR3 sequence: CASSYGQGLNTKAFF. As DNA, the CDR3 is TGTGCCAGCAGCTACGGACAGGGACTGAACACTAAAGCTTTCTTT.

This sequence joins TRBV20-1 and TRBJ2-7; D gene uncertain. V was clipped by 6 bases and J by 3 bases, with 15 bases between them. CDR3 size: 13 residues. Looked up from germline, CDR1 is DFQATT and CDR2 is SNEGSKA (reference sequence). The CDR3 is CSAVDVNHYEQYF. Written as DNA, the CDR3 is TGCAGTGCGGTGGACGTCAACCACTACGAGCAGTACTTC.

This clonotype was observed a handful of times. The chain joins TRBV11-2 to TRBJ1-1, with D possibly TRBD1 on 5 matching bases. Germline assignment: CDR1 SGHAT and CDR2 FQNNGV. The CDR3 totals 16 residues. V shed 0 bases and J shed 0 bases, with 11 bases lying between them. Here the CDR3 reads CASSLEVRGVNTEAFF. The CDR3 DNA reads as TGTGCCAGCAGCTTAGAAGTTCGGGGCGTGAACACTGAAGCTTTCTTT.

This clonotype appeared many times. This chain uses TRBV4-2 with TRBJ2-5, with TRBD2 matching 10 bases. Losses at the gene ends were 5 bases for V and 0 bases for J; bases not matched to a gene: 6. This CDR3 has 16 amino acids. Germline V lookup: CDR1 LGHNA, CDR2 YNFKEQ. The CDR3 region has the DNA TGTGCCAGCAGCGTTAGACTAGCGGGTGACCAAGAGACCCAGTACTTC. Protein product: CASSVRLAGDQETQYF.

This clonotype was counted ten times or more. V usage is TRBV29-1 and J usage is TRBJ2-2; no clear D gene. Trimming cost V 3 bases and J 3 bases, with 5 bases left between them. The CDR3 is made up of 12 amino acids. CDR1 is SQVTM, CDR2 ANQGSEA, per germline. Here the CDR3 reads CSVDSYTGELFF. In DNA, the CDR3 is TGCAGCGTTGACAGCTACACCGGGGAGCTGTTTTTT.

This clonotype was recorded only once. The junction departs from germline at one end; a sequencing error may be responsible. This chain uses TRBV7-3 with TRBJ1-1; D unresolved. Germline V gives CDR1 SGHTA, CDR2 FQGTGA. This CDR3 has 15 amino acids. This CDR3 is CASSQDDGGNTEAFF. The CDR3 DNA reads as TGCGCCAGCAGCCAAGACGACGGAGGGAACACTGAAGCTTTCTTT.

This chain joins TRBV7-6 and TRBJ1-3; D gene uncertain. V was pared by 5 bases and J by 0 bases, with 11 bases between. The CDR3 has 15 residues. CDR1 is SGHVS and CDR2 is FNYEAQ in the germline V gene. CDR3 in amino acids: CASSHRGRSGNTIYF. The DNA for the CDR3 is TGTGCCAGCAGCCATCGAGGCCGCTCTGGAAACACCATATATTTT. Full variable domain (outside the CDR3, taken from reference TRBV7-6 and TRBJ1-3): GAGVSQSPRYKVTKRGQDVALRCDPISGHVSLYWYRQALGQGPEFLTYFNYEAQQDKSGLPNDRFSAERPEGSISTLTIQRTEQRDSAMYRCASSHRGRSGNTIYFGEGSWLTVV.

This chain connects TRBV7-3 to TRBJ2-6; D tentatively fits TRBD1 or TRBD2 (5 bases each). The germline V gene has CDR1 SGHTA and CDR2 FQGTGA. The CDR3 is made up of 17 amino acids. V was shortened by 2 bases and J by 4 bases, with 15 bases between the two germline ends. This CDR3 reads CASSLLNPGTGANVLTF. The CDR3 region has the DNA TGTGCCAGCAGCTTACTCAACCCCGGGACCGGGGCCAACGTCCTGACTTTC.

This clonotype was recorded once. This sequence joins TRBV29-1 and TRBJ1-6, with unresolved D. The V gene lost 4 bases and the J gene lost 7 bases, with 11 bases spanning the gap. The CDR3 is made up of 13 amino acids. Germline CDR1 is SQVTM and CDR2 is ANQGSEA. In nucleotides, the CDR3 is TGCAGCGTTGCAAGGGAACCCAATTCACCCCTCCACTTT. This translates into CSVAREPNSPLHF. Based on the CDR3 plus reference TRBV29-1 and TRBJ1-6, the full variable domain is SAVISQKPSRDICQRGTSLTIQCQVDSQVTMMFWYRQQPGQSLTLIATANQGSEATYESGFVIDKFPISRPNLTFSTLTVSNMSPEDSSIYLCSVAREPNSPLHFGNGTRLTVT.

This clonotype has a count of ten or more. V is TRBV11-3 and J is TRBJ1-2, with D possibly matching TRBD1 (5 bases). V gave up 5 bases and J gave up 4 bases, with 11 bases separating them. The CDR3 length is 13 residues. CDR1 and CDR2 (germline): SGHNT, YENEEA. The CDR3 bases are TGTGCCAGCAGCGCCGGGGGAACCTATGGCTACACCTTC. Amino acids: CASSAGGTYGYTF. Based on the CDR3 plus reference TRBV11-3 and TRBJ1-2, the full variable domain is EAGVVQSPRYKIIEKKQPVAFWCNPISGHNTLYWYLQNLGQGPELLIRYENEEAVDDSQLPKDRFSAERLKGVDSTLKIQPAELGDSAVYLCASSAGGTYGYTFGSGTRLTVV.

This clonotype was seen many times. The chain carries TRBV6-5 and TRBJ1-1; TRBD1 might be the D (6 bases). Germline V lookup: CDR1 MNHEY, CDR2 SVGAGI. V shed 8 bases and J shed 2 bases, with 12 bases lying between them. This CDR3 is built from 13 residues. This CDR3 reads CASRRGRNTEAFF. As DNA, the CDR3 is TGTGCCAGCCGCAGGGGCCGAAACACTGAAGCTTTCTTT.

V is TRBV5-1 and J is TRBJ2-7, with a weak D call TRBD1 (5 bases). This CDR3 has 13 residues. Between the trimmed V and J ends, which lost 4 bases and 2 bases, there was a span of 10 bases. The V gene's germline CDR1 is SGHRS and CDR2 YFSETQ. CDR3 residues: CASSHKGTYEQYF. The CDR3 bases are TGCGCCAGCAGCCACAAGGGGACCTACGAGCAGTACTTC.

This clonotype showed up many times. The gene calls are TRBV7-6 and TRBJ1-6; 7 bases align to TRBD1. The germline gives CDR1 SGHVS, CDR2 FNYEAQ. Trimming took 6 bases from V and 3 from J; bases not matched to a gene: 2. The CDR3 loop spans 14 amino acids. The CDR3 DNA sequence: TGTGCCAGCAGAAGGGACAGCTATAATTCACCCCTCCACTTT. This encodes CASRRDSYNSPLHF. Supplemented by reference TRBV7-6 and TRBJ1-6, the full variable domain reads GAGVSQSPRYKVTKRGQDVALRCDPISGHVSLYWYRQALGQGPEFLTYFNYEAQQDKSGLPNDRFSAERPEGSISTLTIQRTEQRDSAMYRCASRRDSYNSPLHFGNGTRLTVT.

The CDR3 region has the DNA TGTGCCAGCAGTCCCGGGGACATTCAGCCCCAGCATTTT. Translated: CASSPGDIQPQHF. The chain is built from TRBV12-3 or TRBV12-4 and TRBJ1-5; D is possibly TRBD1 (6 bases). The V end lost 5 bases, the J end lost 6 bases, and 11 bases lay between the germline ends. The CDR3 runs to 13 residues.

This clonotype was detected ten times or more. In DNA form, the CDR3 reads TGTGCCAGCAGCACGGACAGCAGCAATCAGCCCCAGCATTTT. As protein: CASSTDSSNQPQHF. The V call is TRBV7-9, the J call TRBJ1-5, with D perhaps matching TRBD1 (6 bases). This CDR3 has 14 residues. In germline, CDR1 is SEHNR, CDR2 FQNEAQ (reference sequence). The V and J ends lost 5 bases and 1 base respectively, with 9 bases between them.

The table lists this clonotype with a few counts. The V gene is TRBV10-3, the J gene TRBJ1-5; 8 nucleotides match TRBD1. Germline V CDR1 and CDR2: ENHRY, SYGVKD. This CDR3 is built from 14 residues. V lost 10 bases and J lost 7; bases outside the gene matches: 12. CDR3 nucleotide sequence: TGTGCCAGCAGAGAGACAGGGGTCTACCAGCCCCAGCATTTT. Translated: CASRETGVYQPQHF.